The clone carrying this T cell receptor (beta chain) came up a few times. Its antigen is currently unknown. PCR was performed a second time for roughly 7 to 11 cycles using a sample-barcoded 5' primer and a J-beta primer mix. Each CDR3 protein gets one entry after TCRdb re-called the 5' RACE reads with MiXCR. The data hold hundreds of thousands of distinct CDR3 sequences, with approximately 53% observed a single time. This entry is derived from a study of blood T cells in healthy people across ages. Broader study findings: The fall in TCR beta diversity per million T cells was roughly linear with age.

Germline trimming cut 3 bases from V and 4 bases from J; bases unmatched to any gene: 6. This CDR3 spans 15 amino acids. Germline CDR1 is LGHDT and CDR2 is YNNKEL (reference sequence). Healthy Caucasian individuals from Russia aged about 6 to 100 were enrolled as donors. Each donor supplied roughly 10 milliliters of peripheral blood. Per-sample yields of isolated PBMCs were at least 6.5 million. The chain carries TRBV3-1 and TRBJ2-5, with 9 nucleotides matching TRBD1. Sequencing was done on a sample of blood. The TCR originated in a man aged 40-50 years in good health. For the CDR3, the DNA is TGTGCCAGCAGCCAGACCCCGACAGGGGGAGAGACCCAGTACTTC. Translation gives CASSQTPTGGETQYF.